The rows below give T cell receptor beta chains drawn from one sample of a study of regulatory T cells in long-lasting Graves disease. TCRdb reprocessed the multiplex PCR reads with MiXCR, giving one entry per CDR3 protein. The sample yields hundreds of thousands of distinct CDR3 sequences, 20% to 25% seen once. Specimen: peripheral blood mononuclear cells (PBMCs), collected when the disease was refractory, from a patient treated with antithyroid drugs. The receptors were sampled from a female donor with Graves disease. CDR3s include the opening cysteine and the closing phenylalanine or tryptophan. The order of the fields is V gene, J gene, CDR3 protein.

V: TRBV7-9
J: TRBJ1-1
CDR3: CASSSPPEGAFF

V: TRBV19
J: TRBJ1-5
CDR3: CASSIMGAQARSYHQPQHF

V: TRBV6-1
J: TRBJ1-1
CDR3: CASGRNRPLNTEAFF

V: TRBV7-2
J: TRBJ1-2
CDR3: CAAGQGYGYTF

V: TRBV10-3
J: TRBJ1-1
CDR3: CAIIPGQGTVTEAFF

V: TRBV19
J: TRBJ1-5
CDR3: CASIGDGYSNQPQHF

V: TRBV6-1
J: TRBJ1-5
CDR3: CASSRTGILGNQPQHF

V: TRBV27
J: TRBJ2-2
CDR3: CASRFTGGAVGTGELFF

V: TRBV3-1
J: TRBJ2-7
CDR3: CASSLQATSREGEQYF

V: TRBV11-2
J: TRBJ2-7
CDR3: CASSSLPGTAVSYEQYF

V: TRBV20-1
J: TRBJ2-5
CDR3: CSATDEPGQGRETQYF

V: TRBV11-2
J: TRBJ1-1
CDR3: CASSLAGGAFF

V: TRBV7-7
J: TRBJ2-2
CDR3: CASSLATREGSDTGELFF

V: TRBV6-5
J: TRBJ1-3
CDR3: CASSFLGGNGNTIYF

V: TRBV12-3/TRBV12-4
J: TRBJ1-5
CDR3: CASSLEVDIKGNQPQHF

V: TRBV12-3/TRBV12-4
J: TRBJ2-2
CDR3: CASSLGSGELFF

V: TRBV6-5
J: TRBJ1-2
CDR3: CASSYVGTAYGYTF

V: TRBV2
J: TRBJ2-5
CDR3: CASSEARQGQETQYF

V: TRBV6-5
J: TRBJ2-2
CDR3: CASSSSGASIRAGELVF

V: TRBV20-1
J: TRBJ2-7
CDR3: CSASGLAGIYEQYF

V: TRBV28
J: TRBJ1-5
CDR3: CASSPGASSNQPQHF

V: TRBV15
J: TRBJ2-5
CDR3: CATSRDVGYETQYF

V: TRBV2
J: TRBJ2-5
CDR3: CASSVSNLGQTQYF

V: TRBV20-1
J: TRBJ1-4
CDR3: CSAIGSPNEKLFF

V: TRBV19
J: TRBJ2-7
CDR3: CASSIVGGSYEQYF

V: TRBV20-1
J: TRBJ2-5
CDR3: CSAHGLAGGDQETQYF

V: TRBV11-3
J: TRBJ2-3
CDR3: CASSLEQADTQYF

V: TRBV27
J: TRBJ2-7
CDR3: CASMAGGHSSYEQYF

V: TRBV12-3/TRBV12-4
J: TRBJ2-5
CDR3: CASTLGVGYQETQYF

V: TRBV19
J: TRBJ1-4
CDR3: CASGQGPEKLFF

V: TRBV20-1
J: TRBJ2-1
CDR3: CSARDNEQFF

V: TRBV20-1
J: TRBJ1-1
CDR3: CSASVDFTEAFF

V: TRBV6-1
J: TRBJ2-7
CDR3: CASSPGTGAVYEQYF

V: TRBV12-3/TRBV12-4
J: TRBJ1-5
CDR3: CASSPSVRAGDQPQHF

V: TRBV12-3/TRBV12-4
J: TRBJ1-2
CDR3: CASSFRKRGGYTF

V: TRBV28
J: TRBJ2-7
CDR3: CASSLELAYEQYF

V: TRBV7-9
J: TRBJ1-1
CDR3: CASSRIGGGYGTEAFF

V: TRBV24-1
J: TRBJ2-5
CDR3: CATSDPPGTQGRRSETQYF

V: TRBV7-2
J: TRBJ1-5
CDR3: CASSLGTSLWNQPQHF

V: TRBV2
J: TRBJ1-2
CDR3: CASSVLTGLSRGYTF

V: TRBV4-1
J: TRBJ1-2
CDR3: CASSQAIDRVNYGYTF

V: TRBV12-3/TRBV12-4
J: TRBJ2-7
CDR3: CASSLLAGASNADF

V: TRBV2
J: TRBJ2-5
CDR3: CASSEGGLAGGSWTQYF